This is a list of T cell receptor beta chains from one sample in a study of T cell repertoires in cytomegalovirus infection. MiXCR, applied by TCRdb to the reads, yields one record per CDR3 protein. The top ten clones hold under 30% of a sample with some 170,000 distinct CDR3 sequences, approximately 17% of them seen once. The sample consisted of CD8+ T cells from PBMCs. Receptors originate from a human donor in good health (CMV status not recorded). Some clones in this sample may be carry-over from other donors' samples. Both conserved end residues are part of each CDR3. A D gene is named only where the DNA matches it firmly. Clone size is shown for a subset of rows, as once, few, many or a class of expanded clone.

J gene: TRBJ2-3
clone size: few
D gene: TRBD2
V gene: TRBV7-7
CDR3 DNA: TGTGCCAGCAGCCCGAGCGGGGGGGCCCCAGATACGCAGTATTTT
CDR3 protein: CASSPSGGAPDTQYF

J gene: TRBJ1-4
clone size: few
D gene: .
V gene: TRBV2
CDR3 DNA: TGTGCCAGCACTTTCTATAGCGGCAGCAATGAAAAACTGTTTTTT
CDR3 protein: CASTFYSGSNEKLFF

J gene: TRBJ2-7
clone size: few
D gene: TRBD2
V gene: TRBV7-2
CDR3 DNA: TGTGCCAGCAGCTTAGGAGGGCGGGGGGGCCTCTACGAGCAGTACTTC
CDR3 protein: CASSLGGRGGLYEQYF

J gene: TRBJ2-7
clone size: .
D gene: TRBD1
V gene: TRBV12-3/TRBV12-4
CDR3 DNA: TGTGCCAGCAGTCTACGGTCCCTGGACAGGGCCTACGAGCAGTACTTC
CDR3 protein: CASSLRSLDRAYEQYF

J gene: TRBJ2-7
clone size: few
D gene: .
V gene: TRBV2
CDR3 DNA: TGTGCCAGCAGTGAATCATCGGGGACCAATTACGAGCAGTACTTC
CDR3 protein: CASSESSGTNYEQYF

J gene: TRBJ2-5
clone size: few
D gene: .
V gene: TRBV28
CDR3 DNA: TGTGCCAGCAGTAAACCCCAGGGACTTGACGAAGAGACCCAGTACTTC
CDR3 protein: CASSKPQGLDEETQYF

J gene: TRBJ2-7
clone size: .
D gene: TRBD1
V gene: TRBV28
CDR3 DNA: TGTGCCAGCAGTTTATACGGGACAGACTACTACGAGCAGTACTTC
CDR3 protein: CASSLYGTDYYEQYF

J gene: TRBJ2-1
clone size: .
D gene: TRBD1
V gene: TRBV25-1
CDR3 DNA: TGTGCCAGCAGCTGGGCCGGGACAGGGAAGGACAATGAGCAGTTCTTC
CDR3 protein: CASSWAGTGKDNEQFF

J gene: TRBJ2-5
clone size: .
D gene: TRBD2
V gene: TRBV4-3
CDR3 DNA: TGCGCCAGCAGCCACTCGTCTAGCGGGGGAGTTTTGGAGACCCAGTACTTC
CDR3 protein: CASSHSSSGGVLETQYF

J gene: TRBJ1-1
clone size: .
D gene: .
V gene: TRBV12-3/TRBV12-4
CDR3 DNA: TGTGCCAGCAGTTGGGTAGGGGGGCCGAATAGTGCTTTCTTT
CDR3 protein: CASSWVGGPNSAFF

J gene: TRBJ2-4
clone size: .
D gene: TRBD1
V gene: TRBV7-9
CDR3 DNA: TGTGCCAGCAGCTACCCAGAGGGCAGGGACAGTCAGTACTTC
CDR3 protein: CASSYPEGRDSQYF

J gene: TRBJ2-3
clone size: medium-sized
D gene: TRBD2
V gene: TRBV4-2
CDR3 DNA: TGTGCCAGCAGCCAAGATCTAGCGGGGGGCACAGATACGCAGTATTTT
CDR3 protein: CASSQDLAGGTDTQYF

J gene: TRBJ1-1
clone size: few
D gene: .
V gene: TRBV6-5
CDR3 DNA: TGTGCCAGCAGGAGACGACAGATGAACACTGAAGCTTTCTTT
CDR3 protein: CASRRRQMNTEAFF

J gene: TRBJ2-3
clone size: .
D gene: TRBD2
V gene: TRBV28
CDR3 DNA: TGTGCCAGCAGTTTCTGGACTAGCGGGGTGAACACAGATACGCAGTATTTT
CDR3 protein: CASSFWTSGVNTDTQYF

J gene: TRBJ1-2
clone size: few
D gene: .
V gene: TRBV14
CDR3 DNA: TGTGCCAGCAGCCAAGATCTTAGGGATTCTAACTATGGCTACACCTTC
CDR3 protein: CASSQDLRDSNYGYTF

J gene: TRBJ1-2
clone size: .
D gene: TRBD1
V gene: TRBV10-3
CDR3 DNA: TGTGCCATCAGTGCATCGCAGGGGGCAAATGGCTACACCTTC
CDR3 protein: CAISASQGANGYTF

J gene: TRBJ2-3
clone size: once
D gene: .
V gene: TRBV6-5
CDR3 DNA: TGTGCCAGCAGTCAAACATTAATCACAGATACGCAGTATTTT
CDR3 protein: CASSQTLITDTQYF

J gene: TRBJ2-2
clone size: few
D gene: .
V gene: TRBV7-9
CDR3 DNA: TGTGCCATCGCAGACACCGGGGAGCTGTTTTTT
CDR3 protein: CAIADTGELFF

J gene: TRBJ2-7
clone size: few
D gene: .
V gene: TRBV6-6
CDR3 DNA: TGTGCCAGCAGTGGGAAAATCGGATACGAGCAGTACTTC
CDR3 protein: CASSGKIGYEQYF

J gene: TRBJ2-7
clone size: .
D gene: TRBD2
V gene: TRBV6-2/TRBV6-3
CDR3 DNA: TGTGCCAGCAGTTACTCGACTAGCGGCGGTTCTTCCTACGAGCAGTACTTC
CDR3 protein: CASSYSTSGGSSYEQYF

J gene: TRBJ2-7
clone size: .
D gene: .
V gene: TRBV30
CDR3 DNA: TGTGCCTGGAGTGGAAAACAGGGAATCGAGCAGTACTTC
CDR3 protein: CAWSGKQGIEQYF

J gene: TRBJ1-1
clone size: .
D gene: .
V gene: TRBV5-5
CDR3 DNA: TGTGCCAGCAGCTTCCGGATCGAAGGGTCTGAAGCTTTCTTT
CDR3 protein: CASSFRIEGSEAFF

J gene: TRBJ2-1
clone size: few
D gene: .
V gene: TRBV28
CDR3 DNA: TGTGCCAGCAGTTGGGGAGATTCCAATGAGCAGTTCTTC
CDR3 protein: CASSWGDSNEQFF

J gene: TRBJ2-5
clone size: .
D gene: .
V gene: TRBV30
CDR3 DNA: TGTGCCCAGAGCAGGGGCCAAGAGACCCAGTACTTC
CDR3 protein: CAQSRGQETQYF

J gene: TRBJ2-2
clone size: few
D gene: TRBD2
V gene: TRBV6-2/TRBV6-3
CDR3 DNA: TGTGCCAGCAGTTACTCAACTAGCGGGACCGACACCGGGGAGCTGTTTTTT
CDR3 protein: CASSYSTSGTDTGELFF

J gene: TRBJ1-2
clone size: .
D gene: TRBD1
V gene: TRBV28
CDR3 DNA: TGTGCCAGCAGTTCTGACAGGGGGCCTTTCTATGGCTACACCTTC
CDR3 protein: CASSSDRGPFYGYTF

J gene: TRBJ2-6
clone size: .
D gene: .
V gene: TRBV7-6
CDR3 DNA: TGTGCCAGCAGCCCAGCGAGGCCGGCGAGCTCTGGGGCCAACGTCCTGACTTTC
CDR3 protein: CASSPARPASSGANVLTF

J gene: TRBJ2-7
clone size: .
D gene: .
V gene: TRBV2
CDR3 DNA: TGTGCCAGCGGAGACAGTGGGGTCCGCGAGCAGTACTTC
CDR3 protein: CASGDSGVREQYF

J gene: TRBJ2-7
clone size: .
D gene: .
V gene: TRBV7-6
CDR3 DNA: TGTGCCAGCAGCCGGCCCCTTTCCTACGAGCAGTACTTC
CDR3 protein: CASSRPLSYEQYF

J gene: TRBJ2-1
clone size: few
D gene: .
V gene: TRBV12-3/TRBV12-4
CDR3 DNA: TGTGCCAGCAGTTTATCGACCCCCTACAATGAGCAGTTCTTC
CDR3 protein: CASSLSTPYNEQFF

J gene: TRBJ1-1
clone size: few
D gene: .
V gene: TRBV4-3
CDR3 DNA: TGCGCCAGCAGCCAAGTAGTGGGGGGGTACACTGAAGCTTTCTTT
CDR3 protein: CASSQVVGGYTEAFF

J gene: TRBJ1-1
clone size: .
D gene: .
V gene: TRBV7-8
CDR3 DNA: TGTGCCAGCAGCTTATGGAGGGCGGGGGGGCGCACTGAAGCTTTCTTT
CDR3 protein: CASSLWRAGGRTEAFF

J gene: TRBJ1-2
clone size: .
D gene: TRBD1
V gene: TRBV6-2/TRBV6-3
CDR3 DNA: TGTGCCAGCAGTTACTTTCCGGGACAGCAAGATGGCTACACCTTC
CDR3 protein: CASSYFPGQQDGYTF

J gene: TRBJ2-5
clone size: few
D gene: TRBD1
V gene: TRBV12-3/TRBV12-4
CDR3 DNA: TGTGCCAGCAGTCCCCGGACAGGGGGCGTGGAGACCCAGTACTTC
CDR3 protein: CASSPRTGGVETQYF

J gene: TRBJ1-2
clone size: few
D gene: .
V gene: TRBV28
CDR3 DNA: TGTGCCAGCTCAACGGGAGAGAGAGATGGCTACACCTTC
CDR3 protein: CASSTGERDGYTF